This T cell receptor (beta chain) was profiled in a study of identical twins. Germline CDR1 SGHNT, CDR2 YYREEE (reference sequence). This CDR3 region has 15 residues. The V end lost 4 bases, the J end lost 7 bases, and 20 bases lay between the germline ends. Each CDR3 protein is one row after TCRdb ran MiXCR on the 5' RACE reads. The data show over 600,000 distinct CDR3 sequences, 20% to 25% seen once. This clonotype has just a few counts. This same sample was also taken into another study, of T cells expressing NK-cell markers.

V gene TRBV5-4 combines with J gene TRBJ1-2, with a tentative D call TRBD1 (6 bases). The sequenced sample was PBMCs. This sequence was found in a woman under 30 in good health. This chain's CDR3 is CASSRPFRQDGGYTF. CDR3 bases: TGTGCCAGCAGCAGACCATTCCGACAGGATGGTGGCTACACCTTC.